The next 26 T cell receptor beta chains were all read from a single sample in a study of blood T cell repertoires in COVID-19. Generated by immunoSEQ multiplex PCR, the TCRdb table keeps only in-frame clones and is missing some. The sample lists 240,000 or so clones; approximately 90% were seen once. The material sequenced was peripheral blood. These receptors all stem from a woman aged 40 to 50 who had recovered from COVID-19.

This clone was seen only once. V is TRBV11-3 and J is TRBJ2-3; the match to TRBD2 covers 11 bases. The CDR3 totals 18 residues. Germline V gene data show CDR1 as SGHNT and CDR2 as YENEEA. Losses at the gene ends were 1 base for V and 3 bases for J; bases not matched to a gene: 9. This CDR3 is CASSLGWRGLAETDTQYF. CDR3 in DNA: TGTGCCAGCAGCTTAGGGTGGCGGGGACTAGCGGAAACAGATACGCAGTATTTT.

The V gene is TRBV25-1, the J gene TRBJ2-7, with 8 bases that match TRBD2. V shed 6 bases, J shed 5 bases, and the junction held 15 bases outside the gene matches. The CDR3 runs to 16 residues. CDR1 is MGHDK and CDR2 is SYGVNS in the germline V gene. The CDR3 loop is CASSPSTGLASDEQYF. The CDR3 DNA is TGTGCCAGCAGCCCATCTACCGGACTAGCCTCAGACGAGCAGTACTTC.

The J gene is TRBJ1-4, the V gene TRBV5-1, with 7 bases lining up with TRBD1. The length of the CDR3 is 14 residues. Germline CDR1 SGHRS, CDR2 YFSETQ. After removal of 4 bases from V and 3 bases from J, the junction contained 3 bases not matched to a gene. The CDR3 protein is CASSEQGANEKLFF. The DNA for the CDR3 is TGCGCCAGCAGCGAGCAGGGGGCTAATGAAAAACTGTTTTTT.

The chain recombines TRBV6-5 with TRBJ1-2, with D tentatively TRBD1 (6 bases). Germline V gene lookup returns CDR1 MNHEY and CDR2 SVGAGI. V lost 5 bases, J lost 7 bases, and 17 bases lay in between. The CDR3 sequence is 14 residues long. The CDR3 region has the DNA TGTGCCAGCAGTCCCCGTCAGGGGTCGGCTGGCTACACCTTC. Amino acids: CASSPRQGSAGYTF.

V and J are TRBV9 and TRBJ2-7, with 9 bases identical to TRBD2. Unmatched junction bases numbered 9, after V lost 4 bases and J lost 4 bases. Germline V gene data show CDR1 as SGDLS and CDR2 as YYNGEE. This CDR3 contains 15 residues. CDR3 in amino acids: CASSPAGGRGYEQYF. For the CDR3, the DNA is TGTGCCAGCAGCCCCGCGGGAGGGCGGGGTTACGAGCAGTACTTC.

The J gene is TRBJ2-3, the V gene TRBV5-1; 11 bases agree with TRBD2. The CDR3 length is 15 residues. J lost 2 bases, V lost 4 bases, and 3 bases had no gene match. Germline V CDR1 and CDR2: SGHRS, YFSETQ. The CDR3 loop reads CASSPGLAVTDTQYF. DNA for the CDR3: TGCGCCAGCAGCCCGGGACTAGCGGTCACAGATACGCAGTATTTT.

V is TRBV12-5 and J is TRBJ2-5; 11 bases fit TRBD2. Germline assignment: CDR1 LGHNT and CDR2 FRNRAP. V was pared by 1 base and J by 4 bases, with 5 bases of the junction left unmatched. The CDR3 extends over 16 amino acids. CDR3 amino acids: CASGLGVAGGAETQYF. The CDR3 DNA reads as TGTGCTAGTGGTTTGGGGGTAGCGGGAGGGGCAGAGACCCAGTACTTC.

The chain employs TRBV24-1 and TRBJ2-5, with 9 nucleotides matching TRBD1. V gave up 4 bases and J gave up 0 bases; unmatched junction bases: 8. The CDR3 is 17 amino acids. Germline V lookup: CDR1 KGHDR, CDR2 SFDVKD. The CDR3 DNA is TGTGCCACCAGTGACCCAACCACAGGGGGCCACCAAGAGACCCAGTACTTC. Translating gives CATSDPTTGGHQETQYF.

V gene TRBV19 combines with J gene TRBJ1-5; possible D gene TRBD1, 6 bases. The CDR3 has 17 amino acids. CDR1 LNHDA and CDR2 SQIVND come from the germline V gene (reference sequence). V was clipped by 4 bases and J by 2 bases, with 18 bases between them. CDR3 bases: TGTGCCAGTAGTACCTCGACAGGCGCCTTGGGCAATCAGCCCCAGCATTTT. Residues: CASSTSTGALGNQPQHF.

The gene calls are TRBV25-1 and TRBJ2-2, with TRBD1 as a possible D gene (7 bases). This CDR3 is built from 15 residues. V lost 6 bases, J lost 3 bases, and 14 bases lay in between. Germline V gene sequence: CDR1 MGHDK, CDR2 SYGVNS. CDR3 in DNA: TGTGCCAGCAGAGAGGGGGGACAGTACACCGGGGAGCTGTTTTTT. As protein: CASREGGQYTGELFF.

This chain joins TRBV19 and TRBJ2-1; 11 nucleotides line up with TRBD2. Germline values: CDR1 LNHDA, CDR2 SQIVND (reference sequence). This CDR3 is 17 amino acids long. J lost 4 bases, V lost 2 bases, and 7 bases had no gene match. DNA of the CDR3: TGTGCCAGTAGTATAAGGGGGACTAGCGGAGTTTACAATGAGCAGTTCTTC. Its protein product is CASSIRGTSGVYNEQFF.

The chain has TRBV30 and TRBJ1-1; D perhaps matches TRBD1 (5 bases). Trimming took 1 base from V and 9 from J, leaving 12 bases between them. The CDR3 is 12 amino acids. CDR1 and CDR2 from the germline V gene are GTSNPN and SVGIG (reference sequence). Here the CDR3 reads CAWSGADSQAFF. The CDR3 DNA is TGTGCCTGGAGTGGGGCCGACAGTCAAGCTTTCTTT.

V is TRBV9 and J is TRBJ2-7; tentatively, D is TRBD1 (5 bases). Trimming left V 0 bases short and J 6 bases short, with 19 bases between. The CDR3 totals 16 residues. CDR1 SGDLS and CDR2 YYNGEE come from the germline V gene. The CDR3 nucleotides are TGTGCCAGCAGCGTAGAGGCCCCCGGCAGGGCTGGCGAGCAGTACTTC. It encodes CASSVEAPGRAGEQYF.

This clone has only a few counts. The chain joins TRBV4-3 to TRBJ2-1; possible D gene TRBD1, 5 bases. This CDR3 spans 14 amino acids. Germline V gene sequence: CDR1 LGHNA, CDR2 YSLEER. Trimming removed 1 base at V and 5 bases at J, with 9 bases between. The CDR3 DNA sequence: TGCGCCAGCAGCCAAGTAGGGGCGGACAATGAGCAGTTCTTC. This codes for CASSQVGADNEQFF.

J is TRBJ2-1 and V is TRBV24-1; 14 bases match TRBD2. The J segment lost 9 bases and the V segment lost 4 bases, leaving 4 bases of the junction unmatched. Per germline, CDR1 KGHDR and CDR2 SFDVKD. This CDR3 is 15 amino acids long. The CDR3 nucleotides are TGTGCCACCAGTGACCCCGGGACTAGCGGGGGTGAGCAGTTCTTC. Its translation: CATSDPGTSGGEQFF.

The chain joins TRBV6-2 or TRBV6-3 to TRBJ2-5; D unclear. In germline, CDR1 is MNHEY, CDR2 SVGEGT. V shed 3 bases and J shed 1 base, with 6 bases lying between them. The CDR3 loop spans 13 amino acids. Here the CDR3 DNA reads TGTGCCAGCAGTTATTGGCCCCAAGAGACCCAGTACTTC. It specifies CASSYWPQETQYF.

To note about this clone: Germline and junction disagree at one end, which may indicate a read error. V is TRBV29-1 and J is TRBJ2-1, with 12 bases identical to TRBD2. This CDR3 has 13 residues. Germline CDR1 is SQVTM and CDR2 is ANQGSEA. The CDR3 DNA is TGCAGCGTGGAAGGGACTAGCGGGTATGAGCAGTTCTTC. It encodes CSVEGTSGYEQFF.

This clone was detected a few times. The V gene is TRBV28, the J gene TRBJ1-2, with 7 bases lining up with TRBD1. The CDR3 length is 14 residues. Germline V gene lookup returns CDR1 MDHEN and CDR2 SYDVKM. V shed 4 bases, J shed 4 bases, and the junction held 6 bases outside the gene matches. The CDR3 region is CASSSLGQVYGYTF. As DNA, the CDR3 is TGTGCCAGCAGTTCACTAGGACAGGTCTATGGCTACACCTTC.

The chain combines TRBV28 with TRBJ1-5, with D hard to call. This CDR3 spans 11 amino acids. CDR1 is MDHEN, CDR2 SYDVKM, per germline. Trimming shortened V by 7 bases and J by 3 bases, and 4 bases separated the two germline ends. This CDR3 reads CASTSNQPQHF. The CDR3 DNA is TGTGCCAGCACCTCCAATCAGCCCCAGCATTTT.

This clone appeared a few times. J is TRBJ1-5 and V is TRBV3-1 (or the pseudogene TRBV3-2); 8 nucleotides match TRBD1. Germline trimming cut 3 bases from V and 8 bases from J; bases unmatched to any gene: 6. This CDR3 is 14 amino acids long. Germline CDR1 reads LGHDT; CDR2 reads YNNKEL (reference sequence). The CDR3 region has the DNA TGTGCCAGCAGCCAGGGTCAGGGACAGGAGCCCCAGCATTTT. Its translation: CASSQGQGQEPQHF.

The chain joins TRBV19 to TRBJ2-2; 8 bases align to TRBD1. Germline values: CDR1 LNHDA, CDR2 SQIVND (reference sequence). The CDR3 loop spans 16 amino acids. Germline trimming cut 11 bases from V and 5 bases from J; bases unmatched to any gene: 16. The CDR3 spells CAGSSLRDRPTGELFF. The CDR3 nucleotides read TGTGCCGGCTCGAGTCTACGGGACAGGCCAACCGGGGAGCTGTTTTTT.

Comment on this clone: A junction boundary mismatches the germline segment, possibly from a read error. The rearrangement links TRBV5-6 to TRBJ1-5; TRBD1 matches at 7 bases. The length of the CDR3 is 16 residues. Germline assignment: CDR1 SGHDT and CDR2 YYEEEE. In DNA form, the CDR3 reads TGTGCCAGCAGCTTGGGTGGGGACAGAAGCAATCAGCCCCAACATTTT. It is translated as CASSLGGDRSNQPQHF.

CDR3 loop: CASNPLAGGYNEQFF. The CDR3 nucleotides read TGTGCCAGCAACCCACTAGCGGGAGGCTACAATGAGCAGTTCTTC. The J gene is TRBJ2-1, the V gene TRBV6-5, with 12 bases matching TRBD2. Germline V gene data show CDR1 as MNHEY and CDR2 as SVGAGI. The CDR3 has 15 amino acids. J lost 3 bases, V lost 7 bases, and 4 bases had no gene match.

On this clone itself: Mismatch with germline at one junction end may stem from a read error. J is TRBJ2-1 and V is TRBV3-1 (or the pseudogene TRBV3-2); 8 positions match TRBD2. This CDR3 contains 16 residues. Germline loops: CDR1 LGHDT, CDR2 YNNKEL (reference sequence). Written as DNA, the CDR3 is TGTGCCAGCAACCAAATCAGCGGGAGAATATACAATGAGCAGTTCTTC. Translation: CASNQISGRIYNEQFF.

The chain is built from TRBV30 and TRBJ1-4, with D tentatively TRBD1 (5 bases). The CDR3 length is 16 residues. CDR1 and CDR2 (germline): GTSNPN, SVGIG (reference sequence). V lost 0 bases and J 2 bases, leaving 13 bases between the germline ends. The CDR3: CAWSVGWGVTNEKLFF. For the CDR3, the DNA is TGTGCCTGGAGTGTGGGATGGGGGGTCACTAATGAAAAACTGTTTTTT.

This rearrangement joins TRBV29-1 to TRBJ2-7; 10 nucleotides agree with TRBD2. Germline V CDR1 and CDR2: SQVTM, ANQGSEA. With 6 bases clipped from V and 7 bases from J, the junction kept 9 bases outside the gene matches. CDR3 length: 13 residues. CDR3 DNA: TGCAGCGTCAGGACTAGCGGAGCGGGGGAGCAGTACTTC. Translated, it gives CSVRTSGAGEQYF.